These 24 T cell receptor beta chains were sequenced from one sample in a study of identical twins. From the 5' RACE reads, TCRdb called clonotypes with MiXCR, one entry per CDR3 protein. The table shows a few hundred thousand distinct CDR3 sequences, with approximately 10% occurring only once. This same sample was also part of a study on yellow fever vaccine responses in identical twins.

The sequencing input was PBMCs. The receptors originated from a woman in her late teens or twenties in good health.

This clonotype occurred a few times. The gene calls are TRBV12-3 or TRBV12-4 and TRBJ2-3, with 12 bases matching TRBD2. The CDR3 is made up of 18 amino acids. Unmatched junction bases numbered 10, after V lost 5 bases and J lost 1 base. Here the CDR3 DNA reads TGTGCCAGCAGTCTGAGGCTAGCGGGGGGGTCCCGCACAGATACGCAGTATTTT. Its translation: CASSLRLAGGSRTDTQYF.

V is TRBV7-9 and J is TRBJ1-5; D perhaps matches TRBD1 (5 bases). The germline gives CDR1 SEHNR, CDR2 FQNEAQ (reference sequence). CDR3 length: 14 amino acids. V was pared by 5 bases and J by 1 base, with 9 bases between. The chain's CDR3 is CASSGQGSNQPQHF. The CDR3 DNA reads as TGTGCCAGCAGCGGGCAGGGAAGCAATCAGCCCCAGCATTTT.

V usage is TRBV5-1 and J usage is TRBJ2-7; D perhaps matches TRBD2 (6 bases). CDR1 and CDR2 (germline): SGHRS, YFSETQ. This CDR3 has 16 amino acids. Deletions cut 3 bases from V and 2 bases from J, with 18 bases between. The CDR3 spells CASSWRALERTYEQYF. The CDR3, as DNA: TGCGCCAGCAGCTGGAGGGCTCTTGAACGTACCTACGAGCAGTACTTC.

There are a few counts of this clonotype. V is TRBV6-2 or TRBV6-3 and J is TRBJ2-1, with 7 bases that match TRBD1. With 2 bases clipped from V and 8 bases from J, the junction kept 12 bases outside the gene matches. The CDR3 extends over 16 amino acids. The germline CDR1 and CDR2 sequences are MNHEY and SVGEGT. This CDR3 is CASSYARDQGGDEQFF. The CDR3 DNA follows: TGTGCCAGCAGTTACGCCCGGGACCAAGGGGGCGATGAGCAGTTCTTC.

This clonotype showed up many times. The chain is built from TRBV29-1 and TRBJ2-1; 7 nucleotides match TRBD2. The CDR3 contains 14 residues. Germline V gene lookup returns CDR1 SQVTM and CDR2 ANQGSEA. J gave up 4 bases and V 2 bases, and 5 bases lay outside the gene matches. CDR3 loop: CSVESGTTYNEQFF. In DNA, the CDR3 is TGCAGCGTTGAAAGTGGGACTACATACAATGAGCAGTTCTTC.

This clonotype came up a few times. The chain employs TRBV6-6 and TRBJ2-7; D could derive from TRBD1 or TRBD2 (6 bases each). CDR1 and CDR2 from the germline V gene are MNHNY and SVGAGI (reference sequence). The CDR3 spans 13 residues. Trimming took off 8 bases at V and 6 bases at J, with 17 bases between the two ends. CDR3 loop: CASGLAEGVEQYF. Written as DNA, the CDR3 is TGTGCCAGCGGCTTAGCGGAGGGGGTCGAGCAGTACTTC.

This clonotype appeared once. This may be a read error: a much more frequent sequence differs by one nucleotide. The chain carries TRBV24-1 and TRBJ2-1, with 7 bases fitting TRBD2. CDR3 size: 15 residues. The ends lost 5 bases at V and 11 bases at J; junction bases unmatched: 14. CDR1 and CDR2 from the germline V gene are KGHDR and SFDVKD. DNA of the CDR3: TGTGCCACCAGTGGTGGGAGGGCCGTCTCGGATCAGCAGTTCTTC. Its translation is CATSGGRAVSDQQFF.

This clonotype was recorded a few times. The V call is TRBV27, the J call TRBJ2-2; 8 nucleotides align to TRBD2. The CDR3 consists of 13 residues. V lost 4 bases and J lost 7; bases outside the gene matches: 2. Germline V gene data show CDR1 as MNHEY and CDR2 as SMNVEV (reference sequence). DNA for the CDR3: TGTGCCAGCAGTTCCGGGGGGGTCGGGGAGCTGTTTTTT. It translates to CASSSGGVGELFF.

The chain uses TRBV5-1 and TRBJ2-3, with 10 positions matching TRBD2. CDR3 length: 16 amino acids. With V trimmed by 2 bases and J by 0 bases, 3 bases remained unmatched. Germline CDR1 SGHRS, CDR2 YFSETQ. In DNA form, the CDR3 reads TGCGCCAGCAGCTTCCAGCGGGAGGGGAGCACAGATACGCAGTATTTT. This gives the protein CASSFQREGSTDTQYF.

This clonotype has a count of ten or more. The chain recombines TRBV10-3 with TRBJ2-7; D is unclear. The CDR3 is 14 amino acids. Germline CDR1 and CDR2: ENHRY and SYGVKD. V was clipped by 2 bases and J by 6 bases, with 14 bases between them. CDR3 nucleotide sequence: TGTGCCATCAGTGAGGCATCTACGTTGGGCGAGCAGTACTTC. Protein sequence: CAISEASTLGEQYF.

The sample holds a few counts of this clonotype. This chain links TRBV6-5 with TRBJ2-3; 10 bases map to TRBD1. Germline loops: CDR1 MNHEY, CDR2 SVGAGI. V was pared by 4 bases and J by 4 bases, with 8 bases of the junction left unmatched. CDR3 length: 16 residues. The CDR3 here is CASSSAGQGTSDTQYF. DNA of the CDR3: TGTGCCAGCAGTTCCGCGGGACAGGGGACCTCAGATACGCAGTATTTT.

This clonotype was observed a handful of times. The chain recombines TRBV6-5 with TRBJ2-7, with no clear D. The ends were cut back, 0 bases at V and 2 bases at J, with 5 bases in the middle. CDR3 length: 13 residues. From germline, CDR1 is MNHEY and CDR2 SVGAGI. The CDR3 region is CASSYSSAYEQYF. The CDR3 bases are TGTGCCAGCAGTTACTCGTCCGCCTACGAGCAGTACTTC.

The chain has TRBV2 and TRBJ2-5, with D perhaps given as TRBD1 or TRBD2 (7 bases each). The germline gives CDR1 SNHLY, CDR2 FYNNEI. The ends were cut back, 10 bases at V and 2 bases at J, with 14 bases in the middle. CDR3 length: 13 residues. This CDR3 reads CAITRGGQETQYF. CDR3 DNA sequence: TGTGCCATCACCAGGGGGGGGCAAGAGACCCAGTACTTC.

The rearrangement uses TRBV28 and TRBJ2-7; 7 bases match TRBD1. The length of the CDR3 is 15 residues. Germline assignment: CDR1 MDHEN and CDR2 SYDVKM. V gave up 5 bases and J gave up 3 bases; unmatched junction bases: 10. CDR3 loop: CASSKPLDRNYEQYF. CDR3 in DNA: TGTGCCAGCAGTAAACCCTTGGACAGGAACTACGAGCAGTACTTC.

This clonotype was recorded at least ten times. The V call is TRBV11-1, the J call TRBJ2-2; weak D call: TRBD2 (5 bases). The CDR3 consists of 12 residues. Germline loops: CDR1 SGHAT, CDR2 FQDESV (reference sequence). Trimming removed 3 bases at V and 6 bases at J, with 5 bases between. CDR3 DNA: TGTGCCAGCAGCTTTAGCGCCGGGGAGCTGTTTTTT. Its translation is CASSFSAGELFF.

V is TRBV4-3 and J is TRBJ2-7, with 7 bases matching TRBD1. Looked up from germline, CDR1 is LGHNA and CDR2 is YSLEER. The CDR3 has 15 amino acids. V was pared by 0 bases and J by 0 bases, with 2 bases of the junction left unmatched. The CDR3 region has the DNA TGCGCCAGCAGCCAAGATTGGGACAGCTCCTACGAGCAGTACTTC. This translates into CASSQDWDSSYEQYF.

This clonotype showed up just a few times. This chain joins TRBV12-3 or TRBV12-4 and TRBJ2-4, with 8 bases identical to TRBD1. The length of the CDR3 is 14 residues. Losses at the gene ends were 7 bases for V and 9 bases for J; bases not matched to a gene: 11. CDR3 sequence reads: CASTGDRPWAIQYF. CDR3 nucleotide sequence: TGTGCCAGCACCGGGGACAGGCCTTGGGCCATTCAGTACTTC.

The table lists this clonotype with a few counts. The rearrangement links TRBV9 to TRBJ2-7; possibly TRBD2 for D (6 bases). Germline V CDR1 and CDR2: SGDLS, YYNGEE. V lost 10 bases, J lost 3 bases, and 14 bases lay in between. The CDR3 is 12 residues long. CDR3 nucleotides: TGTGCCTCGGGCGGGGTAAACTACGAGCAGTACTTC. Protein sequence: CASGGVNYEQYF.

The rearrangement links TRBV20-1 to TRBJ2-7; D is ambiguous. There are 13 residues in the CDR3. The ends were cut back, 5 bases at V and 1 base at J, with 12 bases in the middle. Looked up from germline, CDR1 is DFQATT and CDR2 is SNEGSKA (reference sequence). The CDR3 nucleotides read TGCAGTGCTCCTTCATACAGTTCCTACGAGCAGTACTTC. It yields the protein CSAPSYSSYEQYF.

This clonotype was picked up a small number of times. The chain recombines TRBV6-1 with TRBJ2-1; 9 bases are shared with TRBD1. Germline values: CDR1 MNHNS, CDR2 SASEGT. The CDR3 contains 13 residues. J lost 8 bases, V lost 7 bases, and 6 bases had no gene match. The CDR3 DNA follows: TGTGCCAGCATGGGACAGGGTCGAGATGAGCAGTTCTTC. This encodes CASMGQGRDEQFF.

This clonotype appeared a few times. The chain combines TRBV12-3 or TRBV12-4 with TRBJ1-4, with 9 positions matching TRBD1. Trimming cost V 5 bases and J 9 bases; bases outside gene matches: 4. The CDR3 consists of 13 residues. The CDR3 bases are TGTGCCAGCAGTGCCGGGACAGGGCAAAAACTGTTTTTT. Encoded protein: CASSAGTGQKLFF.

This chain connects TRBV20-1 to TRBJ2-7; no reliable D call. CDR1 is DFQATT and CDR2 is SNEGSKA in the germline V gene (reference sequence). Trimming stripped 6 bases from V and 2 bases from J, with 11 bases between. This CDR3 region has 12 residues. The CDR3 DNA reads TGCAGTGCCCTTCGGGTTACCTACGAGCAGTACTTC. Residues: CSALRVTYEQYF.

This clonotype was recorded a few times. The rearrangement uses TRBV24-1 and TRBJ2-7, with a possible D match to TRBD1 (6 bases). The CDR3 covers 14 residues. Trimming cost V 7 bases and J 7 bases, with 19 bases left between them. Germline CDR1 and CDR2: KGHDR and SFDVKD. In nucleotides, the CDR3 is TGTGCCACCAGCCAGGGGCGTTTGCGAGGGGAGCAGTACTTC. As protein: CATSQGRLRGEQYF.

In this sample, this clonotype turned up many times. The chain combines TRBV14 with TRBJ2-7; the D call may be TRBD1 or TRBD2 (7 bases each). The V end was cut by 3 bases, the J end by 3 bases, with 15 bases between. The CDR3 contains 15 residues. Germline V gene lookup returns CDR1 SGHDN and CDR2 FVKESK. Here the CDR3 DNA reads TGTGCCAGCAGCCAGAGACAGGGAGGGGACTACGAGCAGTACTTC. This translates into CASSQRQGGDYEQYF.